This T cell receptor (beta chain) appears in the sequencing data of a study of somatic mutations in cytotoxic T cells in rheumatoid arthritis. The data were produced by immunoSEQ multiplex PCR, yet TCRdb's version contains in-frame clones alone and is incomplete. The repertoire holds about 12,000 clones, with nearly 80% as singletons. The trim removed 6 bases at V and 6 bases at J, leaving 6 bases unmatched. This CDR3 is 14 amino acids long. CDR1 is SGHTA and CDR2 is FQGNSA in the germline V gene. The sample comprised CD8+ T cells sorted from blood. This chain links TRBV7-2 with TRBJ2-1; TRBD1 matches at 9 bases. The clonotype was recovered from a man aged 45-65 years in good health. The CDR3 here is CASRWTGDPNEQFF. The CDR3 DNA sequence: TGTGCCAGCAGATGGACAGGGGATCCCAATGAGCAGTTCTTC.